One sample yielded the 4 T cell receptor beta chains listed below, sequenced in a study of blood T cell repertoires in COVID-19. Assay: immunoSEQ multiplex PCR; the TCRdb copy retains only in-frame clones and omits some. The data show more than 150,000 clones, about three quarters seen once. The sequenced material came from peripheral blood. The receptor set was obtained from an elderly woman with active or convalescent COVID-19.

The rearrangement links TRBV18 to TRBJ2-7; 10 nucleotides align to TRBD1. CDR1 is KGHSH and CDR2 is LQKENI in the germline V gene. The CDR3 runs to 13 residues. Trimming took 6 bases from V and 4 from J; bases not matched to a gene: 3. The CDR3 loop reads CASSRDRGYEQYF. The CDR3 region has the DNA TGTGCCAGCTCCCGGGACAGGGGATACGAGCAGTACTTC. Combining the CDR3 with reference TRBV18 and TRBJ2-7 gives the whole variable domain NAGVMQNPRHLVRRRGQEARLRCSPMKGHSHVYWYRQLPEEGLKFMVYLQKENIIDESGMPKERFSAEFPKEGPSILRIQQVVRGDSAAYFCASSRDRGYEQYFGPGTRLTVT.

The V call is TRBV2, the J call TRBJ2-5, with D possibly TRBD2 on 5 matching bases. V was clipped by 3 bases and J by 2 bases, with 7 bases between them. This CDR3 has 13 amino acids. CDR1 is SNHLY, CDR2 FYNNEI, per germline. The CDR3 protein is CASSDTGQETQYF. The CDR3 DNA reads TGTGCCAGCAGTGATACGGGACAAGAGACCCAGTACTTC.

The CDR3 is CATSTPGRGAYEQYF. In nucleotides, the CDR3 is TGTGCCACCAGCACCCCAGGGCGGGGGGCCTACGAGCAGTACTTC. V and J are TRBV15 and TRBJ2-7; 8 bases are a match to TRBD2. V trimming: 4 bases; J trimming: 2 bases; junction bases outside the gene matches: 7. Looked up from germline, CDR1 is LNHNV and CDR2 is YYDKDF (reference sequence). This CDR3 is 15 amino acids long.

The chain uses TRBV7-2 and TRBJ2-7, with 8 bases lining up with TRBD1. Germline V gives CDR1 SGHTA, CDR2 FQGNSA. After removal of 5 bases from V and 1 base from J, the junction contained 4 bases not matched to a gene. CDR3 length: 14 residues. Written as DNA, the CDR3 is TGTGCCAGCAGCCAGGGGGCGAATTCCTACGAGCAGTACTTC. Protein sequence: CASSQGANSYEQYF.